Listed here are 18 T cell receptor beta chains from one sample, sequenced in a study of control samples from healthy donors and cancer patients (TCRdb year 2020). The protocol used for the library was the immunoSEQ multiplex PCR assay. Imported from immuneACCESS, the table was reduced by TCRdb to in-frame sequences with V and J called. These copies leave out some clones; in studies compared against another copy, an unresolved V gene accounts for under half, and the cause of the remainder is not known. The sample profile shows fewer than 70,000 clones; 84% of them were found once. Around 2.8% of the sample lies in the top ten. Sequenced input: PBMCs. The source of these receptors is a woman aged 50 to 60 with lung cancer.

The chain couples TRBV19 to TRBJ1-2; 7 nucleotides agree with TRBD1. V lost 2 bases to trimming and J lost 8 bases; unmatched junction nucleotides: 8. Germline V gene lookup returns CDR1 LNHDA and CDR2 SQIVND (reference sequence). This CDR3 comprises 14 residues. The CDR3 DNA follows: TGTGCCAGTAGTATAAAGGGGGCCGTAAGAGGCTACACCTTC. Amino acids: CASSIKGAVRGYTF.

The rearrangement joins TRBV7-9 to TRBJ1-1; tentative D call: TRBD1 (5 bases). CDR1 and CDR2 (germline): SEHNR, FQNEAQ (reference sequence). The ends were cut back, 2 bases at V and 4 bases at J, with 14 bases in the middle. The CDR3 sequence is 15 residues long. The CDR3 spells CASSLIRGGITEAFF. CDR3 DNA: TGTGCCAGCAGCTTAATAAGGGGCGGAATCACTGAAGCTTTCTTT.

This sequence joins TRBV5-8 and TRBJ1-1; D perhaps matches TRBD1 (5 bases). With 4 bases removed from V and 4 bases from J, the gap between germline ends came to 11 bases. CDR1 and CDR2 (germline): SGHTS, YDEGEE. This CDR3 is 13 amino acids long. Here the CDR3 DNA reads TGTGCCAGCAGCAGTGACAGTGGCACTGAAGCTTTCTTT. Translating it yields CASSSDSGTEAFF.

The chain uses TRBV19 and TRBJ1-5, with a possible D match to TRBD1 (6 bases). Germline values: CDR1 LNHDA, CDR2 SQIVND (reference sequence). V was cut by 0 bases and J by 4 bases, with 10 bases left in between. This CDR3 comprises 15 residues. CDR3 residues: CASSIETTGNQPQHF. For the CDR3, the DNA is TGTGCCAGTAGTATAGAAACTACAGGGAATCAGCCCCAGCATTTT.

The chain combines TRBV7-9 with TRBJ2-7; 9 bases fit TRBD1. The V and J ends lost 4 bases and 0 bases, in that order; junction bases with no gene match: 4. Germline V gene data show CDR1 as SEHNR and CDR2 as FQNEAQ (reference sequence). CDR3 size: 15 residues. This CDR3 is CASSSQGADSYEQYF. The CDR3 DNA reads as TGTGCCAGCAGCTCACAGGGGGCAGACTCCTACGAGCAGTACTTC.

This CDR3 is CASSRTNNEQFF. CDR3 DNA sequence: TGTGCCAGTAGCCGGACTAACAATGAGCAGTTCTTC. The V gene is TRBV19, the J gene TRBJ2-1, with a tentative D call TRBD2 (6 bases). The CDR3 runs to 12 residues. Germline CDR1 reads LNHDA; CDR2 reads SQIVND (reference sequence). The ends were cut back, 6 bases at V and 5 bases at J, with 8 bases in the middle. Filled out from reference TRBV19 and TRBJ2-1, the complete variable domain reads DGGITQSPKYLFRKEGQNVTLSCEQNLNHDAMYWYRQDPGQGLRLIYYSQIVNDFQKGDIAEGYSVSREKKESFPLTVTSAQKNPTAFYLCASSRTNNEQFFGPGTRLTVL.

The rearrangement links TRBV11-3 to TRBJ1-1; 7 bases fit TRBD1. The germline gives CDR1 SGHNT, CDR2 YENEEA. The CDR3 totals 12 residues. The V segment lost 7 bases and the J segment 6 bases; nucleotides outside the gene matches: 5. The DNA of the CDR3 is TGTGCCAGCACCCAGGGGGGGGCTGAAGCTTTCTTT. Amino acid sequence: CASTQGGAEAFF.

The chain employs TRBV27 and TRBJ1-2; a weak D match, TRBD1 (5 bases). Germline values: CDR1 MNHEY, CDR2 SMNVEV (reference sequence). This CDR3 comprises 15 residues. V shed 5 bases and J shed 3 bases, with 16 bases lying between them. The CDR3 protein is CASSPGRGLDYGYTF. The CDR3 DNA reads as TGTGCCAGCAGTCCGGGGAGGGGACTGGACTATGGCTACACCTTC.

V and J are TRBV27 and TRBJ2-1; the D gene could be TRBD1 or TRBD2 (5 bases each). Trimming cost V 3 bases and J 8 bases, with 11 bases left between them. This CDR3 is 13 amino acids long. Looked up from germline, CDR1 is MNHEY and CDR2 is SMNVEV (reference sequence). This CDR3 reads CASSFTGGDEQFF. The CDR3 DNA sequence: TGTGCCAGCAGTTTCACTGGGGGTGATGAGCAGTTCTTC.

The rearrangement joins TRBV7-2 to TRBJ1-2; the D is unclear. Germline loops: CDR1 SGHTA, CDR2 FQGNSA. There are 14 residues in the CDR3. Deletions cut 5 bases from V and 0 bases from J, with 10 bases between. CDR3 DNA: TGTGCCAGCAGCCTTGACACTACTAACTATGGCTACACCTTC. Translation gives CASSLDTTNYGYTF.

This clone was picked up a small number of times. The V call is TRBV12-3 or TRBV12-4, the J call TRBJ2-3, with no clear D. The length of the CDR3 is 12 residues. Trimming shortened V by 6 bases and J by 6 bases, and 10 bases separated the two germline ends. The CDR3 DNA follows: TGTGCCAGCAGCTTTTCAGCGGATACGCAGTATTTT. Translating gives CASSFSADTQYF.

This chain connects TRBV7-2 to TRBJ2-7; D unclear. CDR1 and CDR2 (germline): SGHTA, FQGNSA. This CDR3 is built from 12 residues. V was shortened by 4 bases and J by 0 bases, with 4 bases between the two germline ends. The CDR3 sequence is CASSYNSYEQYF. The CDR3 DNA is TGTGCCAGCAGCTATAACTCCTACGAGCAGTACTTC.

The V gene is TRBV19, the J gene TRBJ1-1, with D maybe TRBD1 (6 bases). CDR3 length equals 16 residues. Trimming shortened V by 5 bases and J by 4 bases, and 20 bases separated the two germline ends. Germline CDR1 is LNHDA and CDR2 is SQIVND (reference sequence). The DNA of the CDR3 is TGTGCCAGTAGTCTATTTCCTCAACAGGGAGGCACTGAAGCTTTCTTT. It specifies CASSLFPQQGGTEAFF.

V is TRBV20-1 and J is TRBJ1-1, with D unclear. The CDR3 extends over 11 amino acids. V gave up 8 bases and J gave up 2 bases, with 9 bases separating them. Germline-derived CDR1 and CDR2 are DFQATT and SNEGSKA (reference sequence). In DNA form, the CDR3 reads TGCAGTTTCCAGGAAAACACTGAAGCTTTCTTT. This encodes CSFQENTEAFF.

This rearrangement joins TRBV7-9 to TRBJ2-2, with TRBD2 identical over 11 bases. Losses at the gene ends were 6 bases for V and 6 bases for J; bases not matched to a gene: 12. CDR1 is SEHNR and CDR2 is FQNEAQ in the germline V gene (reference sequence). This CDR3 has 17 residues. DNA for the CDR3: TGTGCCAGCAGTTCTTTTGTTACTAGCGGGGGAGCCGGGGAGCTGTTTTTT. Translated: CASSSFVTSGGAGELFF.

The chain recombines TRBV18 with TRBJ1-3, with a tentative D call TRBD1 (6 bases). Trimming cost V 5 bases and J 4 bases, with 9 bases left between them. The CDR3 is 13 amino acids. Germline-derived CDR1 and CDR2 are KGHSH and LQKENI. DNA for the CDR3: TGTGCCAGCTCATACGGACAGGGAAACACCATATATTTT. Protein: CASSYGQGNTIYF.

The chain employs TRBV5-1 and TRBJ1-6, with 8 positions matching TRBD1. This CDR3 is built from 16 residues. The V segment lost 6 bases and the J segment 8 bases; nucleotides outside the gene matches: 13. Germline V lookup: CDR1 SGHRS, CDR2 YFSETQ. CDR3 residues: CASNQGDRGRYSPLHF. Here the CDR3 DNA reads TGCGCCAGCAATCAAGGAGACAGGGGACGTTATTCACCCCTCCACTTT.

The chain employs TRBV19 and TRBJ2-3, with 12 positions matching TRBD2. CDR3 length: 14 amino acids. Per germline, CDR1 LNHDA and CDR2 SQIVND (reference sequence). The junction had 2 bases not matched to a gene; V was cut back by 7 bases and J by 3 bases. Here the CDR3 DNA reads TGTGCCAGTACGACTAGCGGGGGTACAGATACGCAGTATTTT. Translated, it gives CASTTSGGTDTQYF.